This T cell receptor beta chain was sequenced in a study of CD8 T cells in ankylosing spondylitis. General study results and limits: Significant enrichment of disease-linked clones was reported in matched ankylosing spondylitis synovial fluid. A CD8+ phenotype characterized the disease-linked clones, which were relatively rare in peripheral blood. Roughly eight highly homologous variants formed a TCR beta motif that appeared characteristic of ankylosing spondylitis blood. Certain motif variants had earlier been reported in reactive arthritis synovial fluid and blood.

This clonotype was detected only once. Its antigen is still unknown. The authors made TCR beta libraries by quantitative 5'-RACE with molecular barcodes. TCRdb fed the 5' RACE reads into MiXCR, producing one record per CDR3 protein. The sample consists of a few hundred thousand distinct CDR3 sequences, under 25% of them appearing once. The CDR3 length is 14 residues. With 4 bases removed from V and 5 bases from J, the gap between germline ends came to 15 bases. Germline CDR1 is SGHRS and CDR2 is YFSETQ. The chain uses TRBV5-1 and TRBJ1-1, with no clear D. Sequenced sample: blood, either unsorted or a sorted T cell fraction (not recorded which). The receptor comes from a male donor with ankylosing spondylitis. The CDR3 DNA follows: TGCGCCAGCAGCGCTACAGAAGTCGGGACTGAAGCTTTCTTT. Its translation: CASSATEVGTEAFF.